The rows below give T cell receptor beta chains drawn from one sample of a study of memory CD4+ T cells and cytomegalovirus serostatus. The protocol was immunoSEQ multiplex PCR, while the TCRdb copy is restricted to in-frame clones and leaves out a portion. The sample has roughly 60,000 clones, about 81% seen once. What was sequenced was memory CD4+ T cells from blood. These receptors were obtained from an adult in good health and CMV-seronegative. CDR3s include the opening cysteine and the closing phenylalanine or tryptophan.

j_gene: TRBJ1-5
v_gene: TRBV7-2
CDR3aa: CASSLMRGDGNQPQHF

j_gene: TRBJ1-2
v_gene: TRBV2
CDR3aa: CASSVDSSSGGYTF

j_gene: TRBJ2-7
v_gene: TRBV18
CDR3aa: CASSPGRIHEQYF

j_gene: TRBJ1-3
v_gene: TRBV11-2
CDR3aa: CASSGISGNTIYF

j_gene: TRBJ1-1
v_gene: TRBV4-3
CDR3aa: CASSHLGGHLNSEAFF

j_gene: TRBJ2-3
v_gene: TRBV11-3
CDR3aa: CASSRTSGSVTDTQYF

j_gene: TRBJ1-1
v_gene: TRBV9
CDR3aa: CASSAKQGIQDEAFF

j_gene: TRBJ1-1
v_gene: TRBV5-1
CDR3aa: CASSSGGTVNTEAFF

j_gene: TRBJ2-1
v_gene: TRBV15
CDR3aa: CATSRKAGGSYNEQFF

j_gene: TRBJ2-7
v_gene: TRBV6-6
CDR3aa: CASSALGLAGVNEQYF

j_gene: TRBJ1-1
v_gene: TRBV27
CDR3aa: CASSLRRSTEAFF

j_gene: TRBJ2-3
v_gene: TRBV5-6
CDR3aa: CASSLVSNTDTQYF

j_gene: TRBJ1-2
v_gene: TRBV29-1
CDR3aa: CSLNLPKGNGYGYTF

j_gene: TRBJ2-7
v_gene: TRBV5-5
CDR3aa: CASSNDRGRDEQYF

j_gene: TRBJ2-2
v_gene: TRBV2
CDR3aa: CASSEGRVTGELFF

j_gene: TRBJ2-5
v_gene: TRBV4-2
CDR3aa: CASSQDPSGRAGETQYF

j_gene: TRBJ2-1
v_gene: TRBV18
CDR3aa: CASSPQGLAGREQFF

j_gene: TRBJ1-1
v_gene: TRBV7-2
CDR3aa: CASSVDTNTEAFF

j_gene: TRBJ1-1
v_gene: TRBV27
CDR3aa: CASSLRAANTEAFF

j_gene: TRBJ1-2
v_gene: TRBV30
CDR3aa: CAWSPTATYGYTF

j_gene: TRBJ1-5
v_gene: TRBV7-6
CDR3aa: CASSLGFNQPQHF

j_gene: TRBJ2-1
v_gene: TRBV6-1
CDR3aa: CATFGGTGAYNEQFF

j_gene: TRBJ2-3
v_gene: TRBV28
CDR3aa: CASSFIGERDTDTQYF

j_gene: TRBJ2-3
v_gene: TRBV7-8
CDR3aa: CASSLGPGGADTQYF

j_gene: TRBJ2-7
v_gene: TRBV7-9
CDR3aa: CASSLVGSGSYEQYF

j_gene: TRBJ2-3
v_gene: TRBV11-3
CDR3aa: CASSLQESDTQYF

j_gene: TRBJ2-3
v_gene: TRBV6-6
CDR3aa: CASRLLRSSTDTQYF

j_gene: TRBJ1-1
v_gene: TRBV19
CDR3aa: CASSNRGGTEAFF